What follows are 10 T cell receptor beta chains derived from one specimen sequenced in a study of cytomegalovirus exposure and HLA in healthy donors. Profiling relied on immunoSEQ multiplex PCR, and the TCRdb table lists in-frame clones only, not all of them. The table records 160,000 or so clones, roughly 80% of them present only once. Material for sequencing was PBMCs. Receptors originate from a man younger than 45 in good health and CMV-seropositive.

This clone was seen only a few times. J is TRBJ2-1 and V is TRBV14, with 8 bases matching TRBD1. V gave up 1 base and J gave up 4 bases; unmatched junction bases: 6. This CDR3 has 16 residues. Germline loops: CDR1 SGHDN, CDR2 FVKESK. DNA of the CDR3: TGTGCCAGCAGCCAAGTCCCGGACAGGGATTACAATGAGCAGTTCTTC. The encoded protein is CASSQVPDRDYNEQFF.

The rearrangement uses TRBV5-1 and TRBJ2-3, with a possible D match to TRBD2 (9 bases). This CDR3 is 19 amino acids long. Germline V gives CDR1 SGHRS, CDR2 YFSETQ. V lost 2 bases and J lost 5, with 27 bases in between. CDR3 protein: CASSLHRGSLAGRQDTQYF. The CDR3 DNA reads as TGCGCCAGCAGCTTACACAGGGGGTCACTAGCGGGTCGACAAGATACGCAGTATTTT.

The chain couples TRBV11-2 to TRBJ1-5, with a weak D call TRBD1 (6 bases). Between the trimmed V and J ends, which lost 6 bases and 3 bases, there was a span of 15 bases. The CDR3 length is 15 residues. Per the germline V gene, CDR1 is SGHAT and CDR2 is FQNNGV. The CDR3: CASSPLGGPNQPQHF. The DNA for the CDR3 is TGTGCCAGCAGTCCATTGGGGGGGCCCAATCAGCCCCAGCATTTT.

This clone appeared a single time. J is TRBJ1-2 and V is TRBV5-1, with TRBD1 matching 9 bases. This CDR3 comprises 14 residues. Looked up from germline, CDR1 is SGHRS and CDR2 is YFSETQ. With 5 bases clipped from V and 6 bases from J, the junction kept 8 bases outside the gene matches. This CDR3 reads CASRRTGAGDGYTF. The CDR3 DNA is TGCGCCAGCAGAAGGACAGGGGCCGGGGATGGCTACACCTTC.

This chain's CDR3 is CASSLGQSTDTQYF. Here the CDR3 DNA reads TGTGCCAGCAGCCTAGGACAGAGCACAGATACGCAGTATTTT. This sequence joins TRBV7-3 and TRBJ2-3; maybe TRBD1 (6 bases). CDR3 length equals 14 residues. Germline loops: CDR1 SGHTA, CDR2 FQGTGA. The V end was cut by 5 bases, the J end by 0 bases, with 9 bases between. The full variable domain, in which reference TRBV7-3 and TRBJ2-3 provide the parts outside the CDR3, is GAGVSQTPSNKVTEKGKYVELRCDPISGHTALYWYRQSLGQGPEFLIYFQGTGAADDSGLPNDRFFAVRPEGSVSTLKIQRTERGDSAVYLCASSLGQSTDTQYFGPGTRLTVL.

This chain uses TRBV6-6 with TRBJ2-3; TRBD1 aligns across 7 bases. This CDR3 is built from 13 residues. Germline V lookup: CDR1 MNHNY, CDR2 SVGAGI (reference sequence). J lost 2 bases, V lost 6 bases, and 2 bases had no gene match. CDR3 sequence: CASRDRVTDTQYF. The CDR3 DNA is TGTGCCAGCAGAGACAGGGTCACAGATACGCAGTATTTT.

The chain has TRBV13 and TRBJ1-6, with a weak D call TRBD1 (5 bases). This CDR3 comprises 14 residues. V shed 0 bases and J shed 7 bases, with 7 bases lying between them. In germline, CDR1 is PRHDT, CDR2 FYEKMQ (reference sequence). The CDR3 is CASSLGTDNSPLHF. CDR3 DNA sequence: TGTGCCAGCAGCTTAGGGACAGACAATTCACCCCTCCACTTT. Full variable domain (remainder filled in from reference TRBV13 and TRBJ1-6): AAGVIQSPRHLIKEKRETATLKCYPIPRHDTVYWYQQGPGQDPQFLISFYEKMQSDKGSIPDRFSAQQFSDYHSELNMSSLELGDSALYFCASSLGTDNSPLHFGNGTRLTVT.

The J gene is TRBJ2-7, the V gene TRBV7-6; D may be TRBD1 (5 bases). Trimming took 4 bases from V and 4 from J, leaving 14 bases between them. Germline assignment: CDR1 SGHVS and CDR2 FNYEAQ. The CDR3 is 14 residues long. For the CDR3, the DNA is TGTGCCAGCAGCTCTTCGGAGACAGCGTACGAGCAGTACTTC. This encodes CASSSSETAYEQYF.

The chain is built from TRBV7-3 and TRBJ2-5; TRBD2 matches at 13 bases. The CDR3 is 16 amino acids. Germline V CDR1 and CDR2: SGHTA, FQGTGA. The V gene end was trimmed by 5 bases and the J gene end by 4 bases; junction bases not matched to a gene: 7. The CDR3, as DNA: TGTGCCAGCAGCCAGGGACTAGCGGGGTTACGAGAGACCCAGTACTTC. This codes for CASSQGLAGLRETQYF.

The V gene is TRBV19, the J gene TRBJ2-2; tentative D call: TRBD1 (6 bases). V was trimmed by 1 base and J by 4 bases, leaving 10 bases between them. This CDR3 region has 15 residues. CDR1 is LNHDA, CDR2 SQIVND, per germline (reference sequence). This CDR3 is CASSIGGTSTGELFF. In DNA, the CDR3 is TGTGCCAGTAGTATAGGGGGGACATCCACCGGGGAGCTGTTTTTT.